What follows describes a single TCR beta chain. The antigen it binds to is not known. The input lacks base qualities; no much larger clone sits a single base away. These data belong to a study of Ad26.COV2.S vaccination and SARS-CoV-2 variants (dated by TCRdb to the early 2020s). Study-level background: Donors in the vaccine arm were drawn from COV1001, a multicentre, randomized, double-blind, placebo-controlled phase I-IIa trial testing Ad26.COV2.S in healthy adults. Sequencing of the TCRbeta repertoire served to evaluate the specificity and breadth of SARS-CoV-2-reactive T cell receptors following Ad26.COV2.S vaccination. Dosing of Ad26.COV2.S was intramuscular, at either 5x10^10 or 1x10^11 viral particles, delivered as one shot or as two shots spaced 56 days apart. A total of approximately 30 samples were included in the TCR-sequenced set, comprising roughly 19 Ad26.COV2.S vaccine recipients, 5 placebo recipients and 8 SARS-CoV-2 convalescent individuals. Throughout the experiments and outcome assessment, investigators stayed blinded to trial group allocation. Trial participants were randomized into five groups of five, in which low-dose or high-dose Ad26.COV2.S was given once or twice, or placebo was given on both occasions.

Germline trimming: 0 bases from V, 6 bases from J; junction bases outside gene matches: 11. From its cysteine to its phenylalanine, the CDR3 spans 17 amino acids. Only the CDR3 region is kept as DNA, spanning 51 bases read in frame from base 1. As encoded in the germline V gene, CDR1 is LGHNA while CDR2 is YNFKEQ. This sample's treatment or condition label indicates: roughly 19 received Ad26.COV2.S at low or high dose, single or two shots; roughly five received placebo; per-sample allocation not given. For vaccine and placebo recipients, repertoires were sequenced using samples collected on day 63 after the first injection. In Cohort 1b, about two dozen adults aged 18-55 years were enrolled at a single site in Boston, USA, between 29 July and 7 August 2020. Ad26.COV2.S consisted of a replication-incompetent adenovirus type 26 vector by which a prefusion-stabilized SARS-CoV-2 spike protein from the original Wuhan strain was expressed.

The immunoSEQ Assay was the method used to sequence TCRbeta CDR3 regions. After extraction, genomic DNA underwent amplification by bias-controlled multiplex PCR, followed by high-throughput sequencing. On the study's bioinformatics: To quantify the absolute abundance of every unique TCRbeta CDR3 region, sequences were collapsed and filtered. T cell fraction was estimated by normalizing TCRbeta template counts to usable DNA, with usable DNA measured through amplification of reference genes found in all nucleated cells. Repertoire TCRs were annotated as SARS-CoV-2-specific by exact matching of V gene, CDR3 amino acid sequence and J gene to a known reactive TCR set. The reference SARS-CoV-2 TCR set was derived from MIRA and filtered for enrichment in COVID-19-positive ImmuneCODE repertoires, a step that removed public or cross-reactive TCRs. Based on the MIRA antigens, annotated TCRs were further analysed at the level of specific ORF or position within ORF. Breadth was defined as annotated unique rearrangements over total unique productive rearrangements; depth was the summed frequency of those rearrangements. Two-sided Wilcoxon rank-sum tests were used to compare TCR breadth between groups. TCRdb obtained this table from immuneACCESS and retained in-frame rearrangements with V and J assigned. These tables miss some clones; where compared with another copy, unresolved V genes account for less than half of the shortfall, and the remainder is unexplained. Clonal size and the V and J genes are those of that table, whereas D and trimming came from the DNA. The table for this sample lists some 420,000 clones; 85% to 90% of them were counted only once. Roughly 4% of the sample is taken by the ten largest.

General findings and caveats noted by the study authors: After vaccination, spike-specific CD8+ and CD4+ T cell responses were reported to show substantial breadth. Higher spike-specific TCR breadth was observed in Ad26.COV2.S recipients than in placebo recipients (P = 0.0014). The study was not powered for comparison of responses between vaccine doses or regimens. Non-spike TCR breadth was comparable between vaccine and placebo recipients, consistent with the vaccine containing only spike. The authors noted that total T cell responses may have been underestimated by the TCR breadth and depth analyses.

The chain uses TRBV4-2 and TRBJ2-1, with 7 middle bases fitting TRBD2. The sequences come from peripheral blood, collected in a trial of Ad26.COV2.S vaccine versus placebo. The sequence was obtained from a person between 18 and 59 years old who received the Ad26.COV2.S COVID-19 vaccine or a placebo. This receptor has the CDR3 CASSQDYTGSGGNEQFF. The sequence in DNA is TGTGCCAGCAGCCAAGATTATACGGGGTCGGGGGGCAATGAGCAGTTCTTC.